These 21 T cell receptor beta chains were all obtained from the same sample, sequenced in a study of cytomegalovirus exposure and HLA in healthy donors. Primers for the PCR totalled 60 Vbeta and 13 Jbeta. Profiled with immunoSEQ multiplex PCR; TCRdb holds only in-frame clones, not every one. The sample shows roughly 99,000 clones, approximately 81% of them seen only once. The sequenced sample was PBMCs. These receptors were taken from a man aged 30-40 years in good health and CMV-seronegative.

The chain is built from TRBV5-1 and TRBJ2-7, with D maybe TRBD2 (5 bases). The CDR3 totals 13 residues. V lost 2 bases, J lost 2 bases, and 8 bases lay in between. CDR1 and CDR2 from the germline V gene are SGHRS and YFSETQ. DNA for the CDR3: TGCGCCAGCAGCTTTTCTAGCACCTACGAGCAGTACTTC. Its protein product is CASSFSSTYEQYF.

V is TRBV6-1 and J is TRBJ2-7; D might be TRBD1 (6 bases). The CDR3 has 12 amino acids. Germline loops: CDR1 MNHNS, CDR2 SASEGT. Trimming took 7 bases from V and 3 from J, leaving 10 bases between them. CDR3 region: CASKGHSYEQYF. The CDR3 DNA is TGTGCCAGCAAGGGACATAGCTACGAGCAGTACTTC.

This clone was observed a few times. This rearrangement joins TRBV4-1 to TRBJ1-5; D unclear. With 4 bases removed from V and 0 bases from J, the gap between germline ends came to 10 bases. The germline CDR1 and CDR2 sequences are MGHRA and YSYEKL. The CDR3 consists of 15 residues. CDR3 in amino acids: CASSLWQDSNQPQHF. The DNA of the CDR3 is TGCGCCAGCAGCCTCTGGCAAGATAGCAATCAGCCCCAGCATTTT.

This chain uses TRBV2 with TRBJ1-4; D might be TRBD1 (6 bases). The germline CDR1 and CDR2 sequences are SNHLY and FYNNEI. Trimming took off 6 bases at V and 8 bases at J, with 22 bases between the two ends. The CDR3 extends over 16 amino acids. The CDR3 protein is CASSLPGGGGGEKLFF. CDR3 in DNA: TGTGCCAGCAGCCTTCCCGGTGGGGGCGGTGGGGAAAAACTGTTTTTT.

This chain uses TRBV30 with TRBJ1-6; D ambiguous. Germline CDR1 is GTSNPN and CDR2 is SVGIG (reference sequence). Trimming pared 3 bases from V and 2 bases from J, leaving 14 bases between. The CDR3 consists of 16 residues. The CDR3 bases are TGTGCCTGGAGAGGGTTTGGGAGGCCCTATAATTCACCCCTCCACTTT. Translated: CAWRGFGRPYNSPLHF. Full variable domain (remainder filled in from reference TRBV30 and TRBJ1-6): SQTIHQWPATLVQPVGSPLSLECTVEGTSNPNLYWYRQAAGRGLQLLFYSVGIGQISSEVPQNLSASRPQDRQFILSSKKLLLSDSGFYLCAWRGFGRPYNSPLHFGNGTRLTVT.

This clone was recorded a few times. The gene calls are TRBV6-1 and TRBJ2-7; a weak D match, TRBD2 (5 bases). Germline V gene sequence: CDR1 MNHNS, CDR2 SASEGT. V was shortened by 5 bases and J by 2 bases, with 10 bases between the two germline ends. This CDR3 spans 13 amino acids. The CDR3 DNA reads TGTGCCAGCAGTACCGACGGGGCCTACGAGCAGTACTTC. This encodes CASSTDGAYEQYF.

The J gene is TRBJ2-3, the V gene TRBV7-3; no clear D. This CDR3 is built from 12 residues. Germline V CDR1 and CDR2: SGHTA, FQGTGA. V was trimmed by 1 base and J by 11 bases, leaving 10 bases between them. The CDR3 region has the DNA TGTGCCAGCAGCTTAAACCCAGGCGAGCAGTATTTT. This encodes CASSLNPGEQYF.

J is TRBJ2-7 and V is TRBV6-1, with TRBD2 matching over 11 bases. This CDR3 comprises 15 residues. Per germline, CDR1 MNHNS and CDR2 SASEGT. V lost 6 bases and J lost 4; bases outside the gene matches: 8. The CDR3 DNA is TGTGCCAGCAGCGCCACTAGCGGGAGTCGGTACGAGCAGTACTTC. It is translated as CASSATSGSRYEQYF.

The chain is built from TRBV11-2 and TRBJ2-7; 8 bases match TRBD1. V shed 5 bases and J 4 bases; nucleotides not matched to a gene: 13. Per the germline V gene, CDR1 is SGHAT and CDR2 is FQNNGV. The CDR3 contains 16 residues. DNA for the CDR3: TGTGCCAGCAGCCCCGTCAACCGACAGGGGAGGTACGAGCAGTACTTC. Translating gives CASSPVNRQGRYEQYF.

This chain uses TRBV10-2 with TRBJ2-3; D unresolved. Trimming took off 6 bases at V and 4 bases at J, with 11 bases between the two ends. Looked up from germline, CDR1 is WSHSY and CDR2 is SAAADI. The CDR3 is 13 residues long. CDR3 in DNA: TGCGCCAGCAGAGCCCAGGTGTCAGATACGCAGTATTTT. This codes for CASRAQVSDTQYF.

The chain is built from TRBV4-1 and TRBJ2-7; no reliable D call. The CDR3 is 15 amino acids. Germline V lookup: CDR1 MGHRA, CDR2 YSYEKL. V was cut by 0 bases and J by 2 bases, with 11 bases left in between. The DNA for the CDR3 is TGCGCCAGCAGCCAAGATATGGCAGGAACCTACGAGCAGTACTTC. Translating gives CASSQDMAGTYEQYF.

The gene calls are TRBV10-1 and TRBJ1-1; D may be TRBD1 (6 bases). The germline CDR1 and CDR2 sequences are WNHNN and SYGVQD (reference sequence). V shed 2 bases and J shed 4 bases, with 11 bases lying between them. The CDR3 consists of 14 residues. In nucleotides, the CDR3 is TGCGCCAGCAGTGAGAGGGGGGGGCCCACTGAAGCTTTCTTT. It encodes CASSERGGPTEAFF.

The rearrangement joins TRBV30 to TRBJ1-1; tentatively, D is TRBD1 (5 bases). CDR1 and CDR2 from the germline V gene are GTSNPN and SVGIG (reference sequence). The CDR3 consists of 15 residues. V was cut by 0 bases and J by 7 bases, with 18 bases left in between. The CDR3 here is CAWSVIVGGVVEAFF. The CDR3 region has the DNA TGTGCCTGGAGTGTAATCGTCGGAGGGGTGGTTGAAGCTTTCTTT. Together with reference TRBV30 and TRBJ1-1, the CDR3 gives the full variable domain: SQTIHQWPATLVQPVGSPLSLECTVEGTSNPNLYWYRQAAGRGLQLLFYSVGIGQISSEVPQNLSASRPQDRQFILSSKKLLLSDSGFYLCAWSVIVGGVVEAFFGQGTRLTVV.

The chain carries TRBV7-8 and TRBJ1-2, with TRBD1 as a possible D gene (6 bases). Germline CDR1 reads SGHVS; CDR2 reads FQNEAQ. V was cut by 2 bases and J by 2 bases, with 12 bases left in between. The CDR3 length is 15 residues. This chain's CDR3 is CASSLRTVQNYGYTF. The CDR3 DNA is TGTGCCAGCAGCTTAAGGACAGTCCAAAACTATGGCTACACCTTC.

The chain couples TRBV30 to TRBJ1-6, with D perhaps matching TRBD1 (5 bases). Between the trimmed V and J ends, which lost 0 bases and 16 bases, there was a span of 10 bases. CDR1 and CDR2 (germline): GTSNPN, SVGIG (reference sequence). This CDR3 region has 11 residues. Here the CDR3 reads CAWSVADRLHF. DNA of the CDR3: TGTGCCTGGAGTGTAGCCGACAGACTCCACTTT.

The gene calls are TRBV6-1 and TRBJ2-7, with 7 positions matching TRBD2. Trimming at V came to 6 bases and at J to 2 bases, leaving 10 bases not matched to a gene. Per the germline V gene, CDR1 is MNHNS and CDR2 is SASEGT. The CDR3 sequence is 15 residues long. The CDR3 DNA reads TGTGCCAGCAGGGGTATGGGGGGGGGAACCTACGAGCAGTACTTC. Translated: CASRGMGGGTYEQYF.

The chain recombines TRBV2 with TRBJ2-2; no reliable D call. The ends were cut back, 8 bases at V and 7 bases at J, with 8 bases in the middle. The germline V gene has CDR1 SNHLY and CDR2 FYNNEI. This CDR3 comprises 11 residues. The CDR3 DNA reads TGTGCCAGCGAGAACGACGGGGAGCTGTTTTTT. Its translation is CASENDGELFF.

The J gene is TRBJ1-5, the V gene TRBV5-1, with D perhaps matching TRBD1 (5 bases). Trimming cost V 2 bases and J 4 bases, with 7 bases left between them. The CDR3 is made up of 13 amino acids. Germline CDR1 reads SGHRS; CDR2 reads YFSETQ. CDR3 sequence: CASSLGQNQPQHF. The CDR3 coding sequence is TGCGCCAGCAGCTTAGGACAAAATCAGCCCCAGCATTTT.

The chain is built from TRBV18 and TRBJ1-2, with 7 bases that match TRBD1. The junction had 3 bases not matched to a gene; V was cut back by 5 bases and J by 0 bases. From germline, CDR1 is KGHSH and CDR2 LQKENI. This CDR3 comprises 14 residues. CDR3 sequence: CASSSGTANYGYTF. DNA of the CDR3: TGTGCCAGCTCATCCGGGACAGCTAACTATGGCTACACCTTC. Using reference TRBV18 and TRBJ1-2 for the parts outside the CDR3, the full variable domain is NAGVMQNPRHLVRRRGQEARLRCSPMKGHSHVYWYRQLPEEGLKFMVYLQKENIIDESGMPKERFSAEFPKEGPSILRIQQVVRGDSAAYFCASSSGTANYGYTFGSGTRLTVV.

The chain employs TRBV30 and TRBJ1-2; 7 nucleotides align to TRBD1. Per germline, CDR1 GTSNPN and CDR2 SVGIG (reference sequence). After removal of 5 bases from V and 5 bases from J, the junction contained 8 bases not matched to a gene. CDR3 length: 13 amino acids. The CDR3 region is CAWGTGTAYGYTF. The CDR3 DNA reads as TGTGCCTGGGGAACCGGGACAGCATATGGCTACACCTTC.

This chain links TRBV9 with TRBJ1-2; 7 bases are shared with TRBD1. Germline CDR1 and CDR2: SGDLS and YYNGEE. CDR3 size: 16 residues. V lost 4 bases to trimming and J lost 2 bases; unmatched junction nucleotides: 11. In DNA form, the CDR3 reads TGTGCCAGCAGCACCAACCGACAGGGTGGGAACTATGGCTACACCTTC. Residues: CASSTNRQGGNYGYTF.